What follows are 4 T cell receptor beta chains derived from one specimen sequenced in a study of shared clonotypes between healthy human individuals. Clones were read by immunoSEQ multiplex PCR, and TCRdb kept only the in-frame ones, dropping some. The repertoire consists of about 2.4 million clones, with roughly nine tenths occurring once and the leading ten covering around 0.15%. Material: naive CD4+ T cells sorted from blood. Regarding subset: CD45RA+ positively selected. The receptors stem from a man aged 18 to 29 in good health.

The chain carries TRBV27 and TRBJ1-2, with 7 bases that match TRBD1. The V gene end was trimmed by 5 bases and the J gene end by 4 bases; junction bases not matched to a gene: 4. Germline assignment: CDR1 MNHEY and CDR2 SMNVEV (reference sequence). This CDR3 contains 13 residues. The CDR3 region is CASSPGQPYGYTF. The CDR3 nucleotides are TGTGCCAGCAGTCCGGGACAGCCCTATGGCTACACCTTC.

The rearrangement joins TRBV19 to TRBJ1-1; perhaps TRBD1 as D (5 bases). The V end lost 5 bases, the J end lost 1 base, and 11 bases lay between the germline ends. The germline CDR1 and CDR2 sequences are LNHDA and SQIVND (reference sequence). The CDR3 totals 14 residues. The CDR3 reads CASSFLGTNTEAFF. The CDR3 DNA reads TGTGCCAGTAGTTTCCTCGGGACGAACACTGAAGCTTTCTTT.

The chain recombines TRBV20-1 with TRBJ2-7, with D possibly matching TRBD1 (6 bases). The CDR3 is 11 residues long. Between the trimmed V and J ends, which lost 6 bases and 4 bases, there was a span of 10 bases. Germline CDR1 reads DFQATT; CDR2 reads SNEGSKA (reference sequence). Here the CDR3 reads CSATDRYEQYF. The CDR3 bases are TGCAGTGCCACGGACAGATACGAGCAGTACTTC.

As regards this clone: The junction departs from germline at one end; a sequencing error may be responsible. V usage is TRBV7-7 and J usage is TRBJ2-2, with a weak D call TRBD2 (5 bases). This CDR3 comprises 14 residues. Germline V CDR1 and CDR2: SSHAT, FNYEAQ (reference sequence). The CDR3 loop reads CASSRAPGTGELFF. The CDR3 region has the DNA TGTGCTAGCAGCCGGGCCCCGGGGACCGGGGAGCTGTTTTTT.